These 5 T cell receptor beta chains were sequenced from one sample in a study of cytomegalovirus exposure and HLA in healthy donors. Amplification used 60 Vbeta primers and 13 Jbeta primers. Only in-frame clones appear in the TCRdb table, and some are missing; sequencing was by immunoSEQ multiplex PCR. The sample contains roughly 120,000 clones, around 77% of which appear only once. The sample comprised PBMCs. These receptors all stem from a man aged 30 to 45 in good health and CMV-seronegative.

The rearrangement uses TRBV29-1 and TRBJ2-1; D not certain. Deletions cut 6 bases from V and 1 base from J, with 13 bases between. The germline CDR1 and CDR2 sequences are SQVTM and ANQGSEA. This CDR3 contains 14 residues. Here the CDR3 DNA reads TGCAGCGTGGAGCCACACGGGTCCTACAATGAGCAGTTCTTC. This translates into CSVEPHGSYNEQFF.

The rearrangement uses TRBV5-8 and TRBJ2-3, with D perhaps matching TRBD2 (5 bases). Trimming cost V 0 bases and J 2 bases, with 10 bases left between them. The germline CDR1 and CDR2 sequences are SGHTS and YDEGEE. This CDR3 contains 15 residues. The CDR3 sequence: CASSLAEGITDTQYF. The CDR3, as DNA: TGTGCCAGCAGCTTGGCCGAGGGTATCACAGATACGCAGTATTTT.

The chain is built from TRBV4-1 and TRBJ2-1, with 9 positions matching TRBD2. Germline trimming cut 1 base from V and 5 bases from J; bases unmatched to any gene: 12. The CDR3 runs 18 residues. Germline CDR1 MGHRA, CDR2 YSYEKL. The CDR3 reads CASSQVSEGIAGDNEQFF. CDR3 bases: TGCGCCAGCAGCCAAGTTTCCGAAGGAATAGCGGGGGACAATGAGCAGTTCTTC.

V is TRBV5-1 and J is TRBJ1-5; D possibly corresponds to TRBD1 (6 bases). V was trimmed by 2 bases and J by 7 bases, leaving 13 bases between them. This CDR3 is 14 amino acids long. The germline gives CDR1 SGHRS, CDR2 YFSETQ. The CDR3: CASSLQGGEQPQHF. The CDR3 DNA sequence: TGCGCCAGCAGCTTACAAGGGGGAGAGCAGCCCCAGCATTTT. The full variable domain, its missing parts supplied by reference TRBV5-1 and TRBJ1-5, is KAGVTQTPRYLIKTRGQQVTLSCSPISGHRSVSWYQQTPGQGLQFLFEYFSETQRNKGNFPGRFSGRQFSNSRSEMNVSTLELGDSALYLCASSLQGGEQPQHFGDGTRLSIL.

J is TRBJ2-1 and V is TRBV4-3; 10 bases match TRBD2. CDR3 size: 16 residues. The V and J ends lost 2 bases and 4 bases, in that order; junction bases with no gene match: 5. Germline loops: CDR1 LGHNA, CDR2 YSLEER. The CDR3 nucleotides read TGCGCCAGCAGCCAAAGCCTAGCGGGGGATTACAATGAGCAGTTCTTC. Translation: CASSQSLAGDYNEQFF.